The 32 T cell receptor beta chains in this list originate from one sample, sequenced in a study of CD8 T cells in Susac syndrome. Reverse transcription used roughly 0.5 to 1 ug RNA and random hexamers. TCRdb used MiXCR to reprocess the immunoSEQ multiplex PCR reads, holding one entry per CDR3 protein. This sample has under 200,000 distinct CDR3 sequences, with roughly 91% found just once. Sequencing input: CD4+ T cells from PBMCs. The source is a human donor with Susac syndrome.

The chain uses TRBV7-8 and TRBJ2-1; D might be TRBD2 (6 bases). Germline V gene lookup returns CDR1 SGHVS and CDR2 FQNEAQ. This CDR3 has 15 amino acids. Trimming took 5 bases from V and 3 from J, leaving 14 bases between them. The CDR3 sequence: CASSARGSGYNEQFF. CDR3 bases: TGTGCCAGCAGCGCACGGGGGTCCGGCTACAATGAGCAGTTCTTC.

This chain connects TRBV19 to TRBJ1-5, with D maybe TRBD1 (6 bases). V dropped 10 bases and J dropped 4 bases, with 17 bases sitting between them. The germline CDR1 and CDR2 sequences are LNHDA and SQIVND (reference sequence). The CDR3 is made up of 14 amino acids. The CDR3 DNA follows: TGTGCCACCGCAACACAGGGTAATAATCAGCCCCAGCATTTT. It specifies CATATQGNNQPQHF.

The chain is built from TRBV11-2 and TRBJ1-1; 7 bases match TRBD1. Germline lookup yields CDR1 SGHAT and CDR2 FQNNGV. Trimming cost V 5 bases and J 2 bases; bases outside gene matches: 14. The CDR3 sequence is 17 residues long. CDR3 sequence (DNA): TGTGCCAGCAGCACTAACAGGGGTCGACTGCTAAACACTGAAGCTTTCTTT. Its translation: CASSTNRGRLLNTEAFF.

The V and J genes are TRBV19 and TRBJ1-4; no reliable D call. The CDR3 contains 13 residues. Germline loops: CDR1 LNHDA, CDR2 SQIVND (reference sequence). V lost 4 bases and J lost 5, with 8 bases in between. The CDR3 nucleotides are TGTGCCAGTAGTACGGTTCTCAATGAAAAACTGTTTTTT. Its translation: CASSTVLNEKLFF.

This clonotype has a handful of counts. This chain links TRBV5-6 with TRBJ1-1; D remains unclear. The CDR3 is made up of 14 amino acids. Trimming removed 0 bases at V and 1 base at J, with 7 bases between. Germline-derived CDR1 and CDR2 are SGHDT and YYEEEE. The chain's CDR3 is CASSLDPENTEAFF. In DNA form, the CDR3 reads TGTGCCAGCAGCTTGGACCCGGAGAACACTGAAGCTTTCTTT.

This chain connects TRBV19 to TRBJ2-2, with a possible D match to TRBD2 (6 bases). The length of the CDR3 is 16 residues. The germline V and J ends were trimmed by 5 bases and 6 bases, with 19 bases remaining between them. Germline V lookup: CDR1 LNHDA, CDR2 SQIVND (reference sequence). DNA of the CDR3: TGTGCCAGTAGTTCCTTGTCGGGAGTGTCTGCCGGGGAGCTGTTTTTT. Translated, it gives CASSSLSGVSAGELFF.

The V call is TRBV5-4, the J call TRBJ2-7; TRBD2 matches 7 bases. Germline CDR1 SGHNT, CDR2 YYREEE (reference sequence). The CDR3 extends over 14 amino acids. Trimming took 0 bases from V and 7 from J; bases not matched to a gene: 7. The CDR3 loop reads CASSLERAGKEQYF. The CDR3 nucleotides read TGTGCCAGCAGCTTGGAACGAGCGGGGAAAGAGCAGTACTTC.

The chain employs TRBV28 and TRBJ2-2; D is unresolved. CDR3 size: 13 residues. Germline loops: CDR1 MDHEN, CDR2 SYDVKM. V was cut by 5 bases and J by 0 bases, with 4 bases left in between. The CDR3: CASSNTNTGELFF. The CDR3 DNA reads TGTGCCAGCAGTAACACGAACACCGGGGAGCTGTTTTTT.

The chain combines TRBV11-2 with TRBJ1-1; D is unclear. Germline CDR1 reads SGHAT; CDR2 reads FQNNGV. There are 13 residues in the CDR3. V lost 5 bases and J 6 bases, leaving 13 bases between the germline ends. The CDR3 DNA reads as TGTGCCAGCAGCCCGATACTTGCGTCTGAAGCTTTCTTT. Its translation: CASSPILASEAFF. Combining the CDR3 with reference TRBV11-2 and TRBJ1-1 gives the whole variable domain EAGVAQSPRYKIIEKRQSVAFWCNPISGHATLYWYQQILGQGPKLLIQFQNNGVVDDSQLPKDRFSAERLKGVDSTLKIQPAKLEDSAVYLCASSPILASEAFFGQGTRLTVV.

The chain employs TRBV5-1 and TRBJ2-2; D is uncertain. The CDR3 consists of 15 residues. V shed 0 bases and J shed 5 bases, with 11 bases lying between them. Germline values: CDR1 SGHRS, CDR2 YFSETQ. The CDR3 DNA follows: TGCGCCAGCAGCTTGGGCCCTACCGAGACCGGGGAGCTGTTTTTT. This translates into CASSLGPTETGELFF.

J is TRBJ2-7 and V is TRBV28; D not certain. The germline CDR1 and CDR2 sequences are MDHEN and SYDVKM. The CDR3 contains 12 residues. Trimming shortened V by 2 bases and J by 5 bases, and 7 bases separated the two germline ends. The CDR3 loop is CASSLLWDEQYF. Written as DNA, the CDR3 is TGTGCCAGCAGTTTACTTTGGGACGAGCAGTACTTC.

The chain combines TRBV7-6 with TRBJ2-1; no reliable D call. This CDR3 region has 12 residues. CDR1 is SGHVS, CDR2 FNYEAQ, per germline. V was trimmed by 3 bases and J by 5 bases, leaving 5 bases between them. In DNA, the CDR3 is TGTGCCAGCAGCTTCCGGGACAATGAGCAGTTCTTC. Translation gives CASSFRDNEQFF. Full variable domain (missing parts from reference TRBV7-6 and TRBJ2-1): GAGVSQSPRYKVTKRGQDVALRCDPISGHVSLYWYRQALGQGPEFLTYFNYEAQQDKSGLPNDRFSAERPEGSISTLTIQRTEQRDSAMYRCASSFRDNEQFFGPGTRLTVL.

V gene TRBV7-9 combines with J gene TRBJ2-3, with 8 bases lining up with TRBD1. V was pared by 5 bases and J by 5 bases, with 3 bases of the junction left unmatched. CDR1 and CDR2 (germline): SEHNR, FQNEAQ (reference sequence). The CDR3 consists of 13 residues. The CDR3 nucleotides read TGTGCCAGCAGCGCACAGGGGGGAGATACGCAGTATTTT. Encoded protein: CASSAQGGDTQYF.

The rearrangement joins TRBV30 to TRBJ2-3, with 10 bases matching TRBD2. The trim removed 3 bases at V and 8 bases at J, leaving 8 bases unmatched. Germline CDR1 and CDR2: GTSNPN and SVGIG (reference sequence). CDR3 length: 14 amino acids. The CDR3 nucleotides are TGTGCCTGGAGAACTAGCGGGACAAGGGGTACGCAGTATTTT. It is translated as CAWRTSGTRGTQYF.

This clonotype has just one count. The chain combines TRBV7-3 with TRBJ2-7, with TRBD2 matching 8 bases. Germline-derived CDR1 and CDR2 are SGHTA and FQGTGA. This CDR3 comprises 16 residues. V was clipped by 1 base and J by 4 bases; unmatched bases: 9. DNA of the CDR3: TGTGCCAGCAGCTTAAGTCTGGGACTAGTCTGGTACGAGCAGTACTTC. Amino acid sequence: CASSLSLGLVWYEQYF.

V gene TRBV18 combines with J gene TRBJ2-5, with D possibly being TRBD1 (6 bases). Trimming removed 2 bases from V and 4 bases from J, with 14 bases in between. Germline V gives CDR1 KGHSH, CDR2 LQKENI. The CDR3 extends over 15 amino acids. The CDR3 region is CASSPIAGAPETQYF. The CDR3 nucleotides are TGTGCCAGCTCACCAATCGCAGGGGCCCCAGAGACCCAGTACTTC.

The chain uses TRBV6-1 and TRBJ2-2; 7 bases fit TRBD2. The CDR3 totals 16 residues. In germline, CDR1 is MNHNS, CDR2 SASEGT. Trimming cost V 6 bases and J 0 bases; bases outside gene matches: 7. The CDR3 bases are TGTGCCAGCAGGCCAAGCGGGACTGCGAACACCGGGGAGCTGTTTTTT. It yields the protein CASRPSGTANTGELFF.

This chain links TRBV18 with TRBJ1-4; D is perhaps TRBD1 (5 bases). This CDR3 has 14 amino acids. Germline-derived CDR1 and CDR2 are KGHSH and LQKENI. V dropped 6 bases and J dropped 0 bases, with 8 bases sitting between them. CDR3 region: CASSQTATNEKLFF. The CDR3 DNA sequence: TGTGCCAGCTCGCAGACAGCAACTAATGAAAAACTGTTTTTT.

This chain joins TRBV5-4 and TRBJ2-1, with unresolved D. V was shortened by 1 base and J by 7 bases, with 6 bases between the two germline ends. CDR3 length equals 12 residues. Germline V gene data show CDR1 as SGHNT and CDR2 as YYREEE (reference sequence). DNA for the CDR3: TGTGCCAGCAGCTTGAACGAAAATGAGCAGTTCTTC. This encodes CASSLNENEQFF.

J is TRBJ1-3 and V is TRBV30; TRBD1 matches at 9 bases. The CDR3 runs 14 residues. CDR1 and CDR2 (germline): GTSNPN, SVGIG (reference sequence). The trim removed 4 bases at V and 7 bases at J, leaving 8 bases unmatched. CDR3 residues: CAWNQPGTGNTIYF. CDR3 in DNA: TGTGCCTGGAACCAACCCGGGACAGGGAACACCATATATTTT.

The V call is TRBV20-1, the J call TRBJ1-5; 7 bases fit TRBD1. The CDR3 consists of 15 residues. Germline CDR1 DFQATT, CDR2 SNEGSKA (reference sequence). Losses at the gene ends were 4 bases for V and 0 bases for J; bases not matched to a gene: 6. The CDR3 nucleotides are TGCAGTGCTACGGACAGGAGGAATAGCAATCAGCCCCAGCATTTT. Translated, it gives CSATDRRNSNQPQHF.

This chain links TRBV12-3 or TRBV12-4 with TRBJ1-4; the D is unclear. The V and J ends lost 4 bases and 2 bases respectively, with 8 bases between them. The CDR3 has 14 residues. The CDR3 DNA is TGTGCCAGCAGTTCTGCGGGTACTAATGAAAAACTGTTTTTT. Its translation is CASSSAGTNEKLFF.

The chain combines TRBV20-1 with TRBJ2-7, with 10 bases aligning to TRBD1. The CDR3 runs to 14 residues. Germline values: CDR1 DFQATT, CDR2 SNEGSKA (reference sequence). V was pared by 0 bases and J by 2 bases, with 1 base of the junction left unmatched. Here the CDR3 DNA reads TGCAGTGCTAGAGATGGACAGGGGGCCTACGAGCAGTACTTC. Protein sequence: CSARDGQGAYEQYF.

The chain uses TRBV20-1 and TRBJ2-6; D remains ambiguous. The CDR3 is 13 amino acids. From germline, CDR1 is DFQATT and CDR2 SNEGSKA (reference sequence). V lost 8 bases to trimming and J lost 0 bases, with 8 bases between them. Here the CDR3 DNA reads TGCAGTCCATGGAGCTCTGGGGCCAACGTCCTGACTTTC. It translates to CSPWSSGANVLTF.

This sequence joins TRBV24-1 and TRBJ2-1; perhaps TRBD2 as D (6 bases). Germline assignment: CDR1 KGHDR and CDR2 SFDVKD. Trimming removed 7 bases at V and 8 bases at J, with 14 bases between. The CDR3 sequence is 13 residues long. The CDR3 sequence is CATSSAWGDEQFF. Here the CDR3 DNA reads TGTGCCACCAGCTCTGCGTGGGGGGATGAGCAGTTCTTC.

The DNA for the CDR3 is TGTGCCAGCAGCACCTACGGGGAGCTGTTTTTT. This sequence encodes CASSTYGELFF. The gene calls are TRBV7-9 and TRBJ2-2; D unresolved. The germline CDR1 and CDR2 sequences are SEHNR and FQNEAQ (reference sequence). Trimming took off 5 bases at V and 7 bases at J, with 5 bases between the two ends. There are 11 residues in the CDR3.

The chain links TRBV3-1 to TRBJ2-6; 7 nucleotides line up with TRBD1. This CDR3 is 13 amino acids long. The germline gives CDR1 LGHDT, CDR2 YNNKEL (reference sequence). J was trimmed by 12 bases and V by 4 bases; bases with no gene match: 6. The CDR3: CASSLDRATVLTF. In nucleotides, the CDR3 is TGTGCCAGCAGCCTCGACAGGGCTACCGTCCTGACTTTC.

This chain links TRBV20-1 with TRBJ1-1; 8 bases are shared with TRBD1. Germline assignment: CDR1 DFQATT and CDR2 SNEGSKA (reference sequence). Germline trimming cut 6 bases from V and 1 base from J; bases unmatched to any gene: 7. The CDR3 covers 14 residues. The CDR3 reads CSALRGRPNTEAFF. CDR3 in DNA: TGCAGTGCGCTCAGGGGGCGACCGAACACTGAAGCTTTCTTT.

This clonotype has only a few counts. The CDR3 DNA follows: TGTGCCAGCAGTTTGGACAGGAGCTCCTACGAGCAGTACTTC. The encoded protein is CASSLDRSSYEQYF. The chain carries TRBV6-6 and TRBJ2-7; 7 bases are a match to TRBD1. The CDR3 is 14 amino acids. J gave up 0 bases and V 4 bases, and 3 bases lay outside the gene matches. Germline CDR1 MNHNY, CDR2 SVGAGI (reference sequence).

The genes are TRBV12-3 or TRBV12-4 and TRBJ2-5; D unresolved. V gave up 3 bases and J gave up 5 bases, with 10 bases separating them. The CDR3 consists of 13 residues. DNA of the CDR3: TGTGCCAGCAGTTTCTCCCGCCAGGAGACCCAGTACTTC. This translates into CASSFSRQETQYF.

This clonotype showed up just a few times. The V gene is TRBV6-2 or TRBV6-3, the J gene TRBJ1-1, with TRBD1 identical over 7 bases. This CDR3 region has 14 residues. With V trimmed by 6 bases and J by 1 base, 5 bases remained unmatched. Germline CDR1 MNHEY, CDR2 SVGEGT. In DNA, the CDR3 is TGTGCCAGCAGCAACAGGGGAGGGAACACTGAAGCTTTCTTT. Translated, it gives CASSNRGGNTEAFF.

This clonotype appeared once. The rearrangement uses TRBV9 and TRBJ1-1; 7 bases are a match to TRBD1. The germline V gene encodes CDR1 SGDLS and CDR2 YYNGEE. This CDR3 comprises 14 residues. V dropped 0 bases and J dropped 5; count of bases not matched to a gene: 4. CDR3 nucleotides: TGTGCCAGCAGCGTAGGTCCAGGGGGAACTGAAGCTTTCTTT. This translates into CASSVGPGGTEAFF.